This T cell receptor (beta chain) appears in the sequencing data of a study of blood T cell repertoires in COVID-19. Study details: Sites in the United States, Italy and Spain provided acute and convalescent COVID-19 samples. The cDNA or gDNA used as material had been derived from T cells, B-cell-depleted T cells, or PBMCs.

Methods used by the authors: Amplified reference gene primers provided the basis for estimating nucleated cell counts. Measured with immunoSEQ multiplex PCR; TCRdb has only the in-frame clones, and not every one. V and J calls and clone size are those listed in that table; D and trimming were worked out from the DNA. The table lists some 190,000 clones, 82% of them singletons. CDR1 and CDR2 from the germline V gene are SGHRS and YFSETQ. The CDR3 is made up of 15 amino acids. The V and J ends lost 3 bases and 1 base respectively, with 13 bases between them. The sequenced sample consisted of peripheral blood. This clonotype originated in a woman older than 75 with active or convalescent COVID-19. J is TRBJ1-1 and V is TRBV5-1, with no clear D. The CDR3 spells CASSSTSGGNTEAFF. CDR3 bases: TGCGCCAGCAGCTCAACTAGCGGTGGGAACACTGAAGCTTTCTTT.